This T cell receptor (beta chain) was documented in a study of early T cells in non-severe SARS-CoV-2 infection. In the study overall: Sequencing targeted bulk RNA from unsorted whole blood, leaving chains unpaired. General study findings and limits: Anti-spike CD8 responses were favored in VDJdb matching, and private and CD4 specificities were missed.

Individual cDNA molecules each received unique molecular identifiers attached to them. A single record per CDR3 protein comes from TCRdb applying MiXCR to the 5' RACE reads. The sample holds 70,000 or so distinct CDR3 sequences, about 12% seen once. This clonotype has a count of ten or more. The antigen is unknown. The CDR3 has 14 amino acids. The V end was cut by 2 bases, the J end by 4 bases, with 12 bases between. The germline CDR1 and CDR2 sequences are SGHTA and FQGNSA. Sequenced sample: whole blood. This clonotype was obtained from an adult who was a healthcare worker with PCR-confirmed SARS-CoV-2 infection or an uninfected control (not recorded which). The genes are TRBV7-2 and TRBJ2-7; D is perhaps TRBD2 (5 bases). The CDR3 nucleotides are TGTGCCAGCAGCTTATCGTCTTCGGGGTACGAGCAGTACTTC. Its translation is CASSLSSSGYEQYF.